Listed below are T cell receptor beta chains from one sample, sequenced in a study of shared clonotypes between healthy human individuals. The repertoire was sequenced with immunoSEQ multiplex PCR; TCRdb's copy has only in-frame clones and lacks some. The sample comprises over 750,000 clones, just over 95% of which are singletons, and approximately 0.2% rests with the top ten. Input material: naive CD8+ T cells sorted from blood. These receptor sequences come from a man aged 25-45 years in good health. CDR3s include the opening cysteine and the closing phenylalanine or tryptophan. The D gene is left open where the match is weak. Clone size is not always given. Where it is, it says once, few, many or a class for expanded clones.

v_call,d_call,j_call,clone_size,cdr3_aa,cdr3_nt
TRBV2,TRBD2,TRBJ2-1,NA,CASSGGGTSGIYNEQFF,TGTGCCAGCAGTGGGGGAGGGACTAGCGGAATCTACAATGAGCAGTTCTTC
TRBV27,NA,TRBJ1-1,NA,CASSLQVGDTEAFF,TGTGCCAGCAGTTTGCAGGTCGGCGACACTGAAGCTTTCTTT
TRBV5-1,NA,TRBJ2-7,NA,CASAWEDIPYEQYF,TGCGCCAGCGCCTGGGAGGATATCCCCTACGAGCAGTACTTC
TRBV13,NA,TRBJ2-1,once,CASSSSVEQFF,TGTGCCAGCAGCTCCTCGGTAGAGCAGTTCTTC
TRBV9,NA,TRBJ1-2,once,CASSANRYGNYGYTF,TGTGCCAGCAGCGCGAATCGTTATGGGAACTATGGCTACACCTTC
TRBV5-1,NA,TRBJ2-3,once,CASSSTDTQYF,TGCGCCAGCAGCTCCACAGATACGCAGTATTTT
TRBV29-1,NA,TRBJ2-7,once,CSVGTVYEQYF,TGCAGCGTTGGTACAGTTTACGAGCAGTACTTC
TRBV7-9,NA,TRBJ2-2,NA,CASSPSAAGNPTGELFF,TGTGCCAGCAGCCCTAGTGCGGCAGGGAACCCCACCGGGGAGCTGTTTTTT
TRBV6-1,NA,TRBJ2-7,NA,CASSEYREYEQYF,TGTGCCAGCAGTGAATACAGGGAGTACGAGCAGTACTTC
TRBV30,NA,TRBJ1-1,NA,CAWGQRNTEAFF,TGTGCCTGGGGACAGAGGAACACTGAAGCTTTCTTT
TRBV29-1,TRBD2,TRBJ2-2,NA,CSVTSGVNTGELFF,TGCAGCGTAACTAGCGGGGTAAACACCGGGGAGCTGTTTTTT
TRBV27,NA,TRBJ1-5,NA,CASGPWGNQPQHF,TGTGCCAGCGGGCCTTGGGGCAATCAGCCCCAGCATTTT
TRBV11-2,TRBD2,TRBJ2-7,NA,CASSLGSSGTRVAYEQYF,TGTGCCAGCAGCTTAGGCTCTAGCGGGACTCGTGTTGCCTACGAGCAGTACTTC
TRBV5-1,TRBD2,TRBJ2-1,NA,CASSSGLAGAYNEQFF,TGCGCCAGCAGCTCTGGACTAGCGGGAGCCTACAATGAGCAGTTCTTC
TRBV19,NA,TRBJ2-7,NA,CASSMAGFSYEQYF,TGTGCCAGTAGTATGGCAGGGTTCTCCTACGAGCAGTACTTC